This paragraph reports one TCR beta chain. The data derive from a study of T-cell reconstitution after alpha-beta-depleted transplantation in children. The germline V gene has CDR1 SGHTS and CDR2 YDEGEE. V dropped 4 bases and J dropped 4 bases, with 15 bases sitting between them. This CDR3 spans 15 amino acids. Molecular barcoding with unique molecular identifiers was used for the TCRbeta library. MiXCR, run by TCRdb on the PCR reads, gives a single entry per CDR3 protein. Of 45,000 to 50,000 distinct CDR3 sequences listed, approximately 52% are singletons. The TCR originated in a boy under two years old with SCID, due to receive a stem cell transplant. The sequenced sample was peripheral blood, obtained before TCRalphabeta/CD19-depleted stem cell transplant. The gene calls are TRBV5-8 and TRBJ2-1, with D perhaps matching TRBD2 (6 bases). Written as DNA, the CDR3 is TGTGCCAGCAGCGGGGGTAAGGGACTGTACAATGAGCAGTTCTTC. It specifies CASSGGKGLYNEQFF.